Listed here is a single TCR beta chain. Its antigen is still unknown. The sample is drawn from a study of cytomegalovirus exposure and HLA in healthy donors. The PCR had 60 Vbeta and 13 Jbeta primers. Profiling relied on immunoSEQ multiplex PCR, and the TCRdb table lists in-frame clones only, not all of them. The sample shows over 150,000 clones, around 68% of them seen only once. Trimming stripped 0 bases from V and 3 bases from J, with 8 bases between. Germline CDR1 is LGHNA and CDR2 is YNFKEQ. The CDR3 sequence is 15 residues long. Study-wide results and limits: Per published accounts, TCR beta sequences correctly predicted the HLA-A and HLA-B alleles of most subjects. A previous analysis found most TCR beta V segments productive roughly 87% or roughly 30% of the time. Follow-up analysis later connected one missense variant in DCLRE1C with trimming of TCR beta V- and J-genes.

The chain uses TRBV4-2 and TRBJ2-2, with D unresolved. The receptor comes from a man aged 30 to 39 in good health and CMV-seronegative. The sequenced sample was PBMCs. The CDR3 sequence: CASSQDRRDTGELFF. For the CDR3, the DNA is TGTGCCAGCAGCCAAGACAGGCGTGACACCGGGGAGCTGTTTTTT.